The next 22 T cell receptor beta chains were all read from a single sample in a study of T cell changes during pregnancy in multiple sclerosis. Using immunoSEQ multiplex PCR, the repertoire was profiled, and TCRdb retains in-frame clones only, with some absent. The sample records around 40,000 clones, about 90% being singletons. The sequencing here drew on CD4+ T cells from peripheral blood mononuclear cells, taken in the third trimester of pregnancy. Receptors originate from a female donor with multiple sclerosis, enrolled in a pregnancy study.

V is TRBV18 and J is TRBJ1-2, with TRBD1 identical over 9 bases. CDR1 KGHSH and CDR2 LQKENI come from the germline V gene. This CDR3 has 14 amino acids. V was pared by 2 bases and J by 6 bases, with 4 bases of the junction left unmatched. CDR3 sequence: CASSPGTGLNGYTF. CDR3 in DNA: TGTGCCAGCTCACCAGGGACAGGGCTGAATGGCTACACCTTC. The full variable domain, with the rest looked up from reference TRBV18 and TRBJ1-2, is NAGVMQNPRHLVRRRGQEARLRCSPMKGHSHVYWYRQLPEEGLKFMVYLQKENIIDESGMPKERFSAEFPKEGPSILRIQQVVRGDSAAYFCASSPGTGLNGYTFGSGTRLTVV.

The V call is TRBV7-2, the J call TRBJ2-1; 7 bases align to TRBD2. CDR3 size: 16 residues. Germline V gene lookup returns CDR1 SGHTA and CDR2 FQGNSA. With V trimmed by 1 base and J by 0 bases, 3 bases remained unmatched. CDR3 DNA: TGTGCCAGCAGCTTAGAACGCGGGGGCTCCTACAATGAGCAGTTCTTC. Translated: CASSLERGGSYNEQFF.

This sequence joins TRBV5-6 and TRBJ2-7; weak D call: TRBD2 (5 bases). CDR1 and CDR2 from the germline V gene are SGHDT and YYEEEE. The length of the CDR3 is 13 residues. V lost 4 bases and J 4 bases, leaving 12 bases between the germline ends. CDR3 sequence: CASSPGFRYEQYF. The CDR3 DNA sequence: TGTGCCAGCAGCCCGGGATTCCGATACGAGCAGTACTTC.

The J gene is TRBJ1-1, the V gene TRBV6-5; perhaps TRBD1 as D (5 bases). There are 14 residues in the CDR3. V dropped 0 bases and J dropped 7 bases, with 12 bases sitting between them. CDR1 MNHEY and CDR2 SVGAGI come from the germline V gene. The CDR3 loop reads CASSYSETDFEAFF. The DNA for the CDR3 is TGTGCCAGCAGTTACTCTGAGACAGATTTTGAAGCTTTCTTT.

This rearrangement joins TRBV11-2 to TRBJ2-2; no clear D gene. CDR3 length: 14 residues. V was cut by 3 bases and J by 4 bases, with 9 bases left in between. Per germline, CDR1 SGHAT and CDR2 FQNNGV. The CDR3 spells CASSFEVGTGELFF. The CDR3 nucleotides are TGTGCCAGCAGCTTTGAGGTCGGCACCGGGGAGCTGTTTTTT.

The chain uses TRBV7-3 and TRBJ2-1; TRBD1 is a possible D gene (6 bases). Trimming shortened V by 5 bases and J by 1 base, and 12 bases separated the two germline ends. The CDR3 sequence is 15 residues long. The germline CDR1 and CDR2 sequences are SGHTA and FQGTGA. The CDR3 here is CASSESTGSYNEQFF. Here the CDR3 DNA reads TGTGCCAGCAGCGAGTCGACAGGTTCCTACAATGAGCAGTTCTTC.

Only a few counts were recorded for this clone. The J gene is TRBJ1-5, the V gene TRBV4-1; TRBD1 might be the D (5 bases). The germline V and J ends were trimmed by 2 bases and 5 bases, with 10 bases remaining between them. The germline CDR1 and CDR2 sequences are MGHRA and YSYEKL. This CDR3 is 14 amino acids long. The CDR3 spells CASSQWARDQPQHF. In DNA, the CDR3 is TGCGCCAGCAGCCAATGGGCCAGGGATCAGCCCCAGCATTTT.

The chain couples TRBV5-1 to TRBJ2-6; 11 nucleotides line up with TRBD1. The V gene end was trimmed by 4 bases and the J gene end by 4 bases; junction bases not matched to a gene: 13. The length of the CDR3 is 19 residues. The germline CDR1 and CDR2 sequences are SGHRS and YFSETQ. The CDR3 nucleotides are TGCGCCAGCAGCGCAAGGACAGGGGGCGCGAGGCCAGGGGCCAACGTCCTGACTTTC. Its protein product is CASSARTGGARPGANVLTF.

This clone has a single count. The rearrangement uses TRBV5-1 and TRBJ1-2, with 12 bases matching TRBD1. The V and J ends lost 2 bases and 8 bases, in that order; junction bases with no gene match: 7. Germline CDR1 is SGHRS and CDR2 is YFSETQ. The CDR3 runs to 15 residues. DNA for the CDR3: TGCGCCAGCAGCTTTGGGACAGGGGGCTCTAACGGCTACACCTTC. Its protein is CASSFGTGGSNGYTF. The full variable domain, with the rest looked up from reference TRBV5-1 and TRBJ1-2, is KAGVTQTPRYLIKTRGQQVTLSCSPISGHRSVSWYQQTPGQGLQFLFEYFSETQRNKGNFPGRFSGRQFSNSRSEMNVSTLELGDSALYLCASSFGTGGSNGYTFGSGTRLTVV.

With regard to this clone: Mismatch with germline at one junction end may stem from a read error. Other DNA sequences in the sample encode the same CDR3. The chain joins TRBV27 to TRBJ1-5; possibly TRBD1 for D (5 bases). Germline V gene data show CDR1 as MNHEY and CDR2 as SMNVEV (reference sequence). This CDR3 contains 14 residues. The CDR3 loop reads CASSLYRSNQPQHF. DNA for the CDR3: TGTGCCAGTAGTTTATACAGGAGCAATCAGCCCCAGCATTTT.

This sequence joins TRBV10-3 and TRBJ1-1; a possible D gene is TRBD1 (5 bases). The CDR3 has 13 amino acids. V lost 5 bases, J lost 1 base, and 8 bases lay in between. The germline V gene has CDR1 ENHRY and CDR2 SYGVKD. CDR3 nucleotides: TGTGCCATCAGTCTAGACAGGAACACTGAAGCTTTCTTT. Translation: CAISLDRNTEAFF.

This rearrangement joins TRBV7-2 to TRBJ1-2; 7 nucleotides match TRBD1. The trim removed 5 bases at V and 0 bases at J, leaving 6 bases unmatched. Germline CDR1 reads SGHTA; CDR2 reads FQGNSA. CDR3 size: 15 residues. The CDR3 is CASSLLGTANYGYTF. In DNA, the CDR3 is TGTGCCAGCAGCCTCCTCGGGACAGCTAACTATGGCTACACCTTC.

The J gene is TRBJ2-7, the V gene TRBV19; 11 positions agree with TRBD2. The CDR3 has 15 amino acids. From germline, CDR1 is LNHDA and CDR2 SQIVND (reference sequence). The V gene end was trimmed by 6 bases and the J gene end by 5 bases; junction bases not matched to a gene: 9. The CDR3 here is CASRTVAGGEHEQYF. Here the CDR3 DNA reads TGTGCCAGTAGGACGGTAGCGGGAGGGGAACACGAGCAGTACTTC.

The CDR3 protein is CASSPRDSLYEQYF. The CDR3 bases are TGTGCCAGCTCCCCCCGGGACTCCCTCTACGAGCAGTACTTC. J is TRBJ2-7 and V is TRBV18, with D tentatively TRBD2 (6 bases). Trimming shortened V by 6 bases and J by 3 bases, and 15 bases separated the two germline ends. The CDR3 covers 14 residues. CDR1 and CDR2 (germline): KGHSH, LQKENI. The variable domain in full, completed from reference TRBV18 and TRBJ2-7, reads NAGVMQNPRHLVRRRGQEARLRCSPMKGHSHVYWYRQLPEEGLKFMVYLQKENIIDESGMPKERFSAEFPKEGPSILRIQQVVRGDSAAYFCASSPRDSLYEQYFGPGTRLTVT.

The chain carries TRBV28 and TRBJ1-2; unclear D gene. This CDR3 is 12 amino acids long. Trimming cost V 2 bases and J 5 bases, with 6 bases left between them. The germline CDR1 and CDR2 sequences are MDHEN and SYDVKM. CDR3 nucleotides: TGTGCCAGCAGTTTACAGACATATGGCTACACCTTC. Its protein product is CASSLQTYGYTF.

This chain joins TRBV4-1 and TRBJ2-1; D gene unclear. This CDR3 has 13 residues. The germline CDR1 and CDR2 sequences are MGHRA and YSYEKL. The ends were cut back, 2 bases at V and 9 bases at J, with 11 bases in the middle. This chain's CDR3 is CASSQSRWAEQFF. In DNA form, the CDR3 reads TGCGCCAGCAGCCAATCACGGTGGGCTGAGCAGTTCTTC.

V and J are TRBV14 and TRBJ2-7; TRBD1 matches 9 bases. The V gene end was trimmed by 3 bases and the J gene end by 3 bases; junction bases not matched to a gene: 24. The CDR3 length is 21 residues. Germline-derived CDR1 and CDR2 are SGHDN and FVKESK. Here the CDR3 DNA reads TGTGCCAGCAGCCAGGCTAAGATTGGGACAGGGTTTGGTCCCAACTACTACGAGCAGTACTTC. As protein: CASSQAKIGTGFGPNYYEQYF.

V and J are TRBV6-5 and TRBJ2-3; 8 nucleotides line up with TRBD1. Germline CDR1 is MNHEY and CDR2 is SVGAGI. V was clipped by 6 bases and J by 3 bases; unmatched bases: 8. The CDR3 has 15 amino acids. DNA of the CDR3: TGTGCCAGCAGAGCTCAGGGGGCGCGAACAGATACGCAGTATTTT. Amino acids: CASRAQGARTDTQYF.

J is TRBJ1-5 and V is TRBV2; 7 bases agree with TRBD1. The CDR3 contains 15 residues. With V trimmed by 5 bases and J by 5 bases, 9 bases remained unmatched. CDR1 and CDR2 (germline): SNHLY, FYNNEI. CDR3 DNA sequence: TGTGCCAGCAGTCGTGAGACAGGGAGCGATCAGCCCCAGCATTTT. Encoded protein: CASSRETGSDQPQHF.

The genes are TRBV27 and TRBJ2-1; TRBD1 might be the D (5 bases). Trimming pared 5 bases from V and 8 bases from J, leaving 7 bases between. The CDR3 sequence is 11 residues long. The germline CDR1 and CDR2 sequences are MNHEY and SMNVEV (reference sequence). CDR3 sequence: CASSKQDEQFF. In DNA, the CDR3 is TGTGCCAGCAGTAAACAGGATGAGCAGTTCTTC.

The rearrangement links TRBV5-1 to TRBJ2-2; 10 nucleotides line up with TRBD2. This CDR3 contains 15 residues. Germline V gives CDR1 SGHRS, CDR2 YFSETQ. V gave up 4 bases and J gave up 8 bases; unmatched junction bases: 8. This CDR3 reads CASSASLAGAGELFF. CDR3 DNA: TGCGCCAGCAGCGCCTCCCTAGCGGGGGCGGGGGAGCTGTTTTTT.

This clone is a singleton in its sample. The chain combines TRBV6-6 with TRBJ1-2; TRBD1 matches at 7 bases. Per the germline V gene, CDR1 is MNHNY and CDR2 is SVGAGI (reference sequence). The CDR3 covers 15 residues. Losses at the gene ends were 6 bases for V and 6 bases for J; bases not matched to a gene: 13. The CDR3 spells CASSLTGQVPNGYTF. Here the CDR3 DNA reads TGTGCCAGCAGCCTTACCGGACAGGTCCCTAATGGCTACACCTTC.